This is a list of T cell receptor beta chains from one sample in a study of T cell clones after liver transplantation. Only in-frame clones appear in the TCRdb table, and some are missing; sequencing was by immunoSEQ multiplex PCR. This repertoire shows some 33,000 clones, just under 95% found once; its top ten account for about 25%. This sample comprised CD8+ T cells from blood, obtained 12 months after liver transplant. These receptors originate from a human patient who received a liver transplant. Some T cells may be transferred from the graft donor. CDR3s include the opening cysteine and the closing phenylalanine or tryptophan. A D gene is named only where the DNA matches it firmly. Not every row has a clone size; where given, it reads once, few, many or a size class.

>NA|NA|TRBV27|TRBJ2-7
TGTGCCAGCAGTTTCGCAAACGAGCAGTACTTC
CASSFANEQYF
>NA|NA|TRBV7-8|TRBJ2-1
TGTGCCAGCAGCTTAGTAGCCCTGTCCTACAATGAGCAGTTCTTC
CASSLVALSYNEQFF
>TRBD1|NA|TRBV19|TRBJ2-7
TGTGCCAGTAGTATTGGACAGGGGGCCCACGACGAGCAGTACTTC
CASSIGQGAHDEQYF
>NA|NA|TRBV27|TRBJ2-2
TGTGCCAGCACCTCAGTGGGGGGCATCGGGGAGCTGTTTTTT
CASTSVGGIGELFF
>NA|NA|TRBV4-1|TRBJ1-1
TGCGCCAGCAGCCTAGGAATGAACACTGAAGCTTTCTTT
CASSLGMNTEAFF
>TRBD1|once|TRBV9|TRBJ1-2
TGTGCCAGCAGCGGGGACAGCGCTAACTATGGCTACACCTTC
CASSGDSANYGYTF
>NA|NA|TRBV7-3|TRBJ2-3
TGTGCCAGCAGCTTAACTCCGGGGACCCCCACAGATACGCAGTATTTT
CASSLTPGTPTDTQYF
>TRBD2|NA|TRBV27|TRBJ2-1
TGTGCCAGCAGTTTACGGCTAGCGGGGAATGAGCAGTTCTTC
CASSLRLAGNEQFF
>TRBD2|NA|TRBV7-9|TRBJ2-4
TGTGCCAGCAGCTCGACTAGCGGGAGTGACATTCAGTACTTC
CASSSTSGSDIQYF
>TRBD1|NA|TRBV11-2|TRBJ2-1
TGTGCCAGCAGCTCCACAGTGGACAGGGACTACAATGAGCAGTTCTTC
CASSSTVDRDYNEQFF
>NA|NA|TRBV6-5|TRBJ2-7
TGTGCCAGCAGTTACACCGGGGCCTCCTACGAGCAGTACTTC
CASSYTGASYEQYF
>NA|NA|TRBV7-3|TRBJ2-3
TGTGCCAGCAGCTTAACGAGCGAAAGGGGCACAGATACGCAGTATTTT
CASSLTSERGTDTQYF
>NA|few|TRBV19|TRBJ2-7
TGTGCCAGTAGTATAGGACTCTCCTACGAGCAGTACTTC
CASSIGLSYEQYF
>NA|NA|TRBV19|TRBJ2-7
TGTGCCACTTCATACGATCCTTCGCGGGACCCTTCCTACGAGCAGTACTTC
CATSYDPSRDPSYEQYF